These T cell receptor beta chains were read from a single sample in a study of graft-versus-host responses after intestinal transplantation. TCRdb keeps only in-frame clones here, not all; method: immunoSEQ multiplex PCR. The profile shows about 82,000 clones, 91% of them singletons. No antigen has been identified for these receptors. The starting material was unstimulated CD4+ T cells sorted from spleen or lymph node cells, obtained before intestinal transplant. These receptors all come from a human donor who received an intestinal transplant. Both conserved end residues are part of each CDR3. The D gene is left open where the match is weak. The listing skips clone size in some rows; elsewhere it reads once, few, many or a size class.

j_call clone_size d_call v_call cdr3_aa cdr3_nt
TRBJ2-7 - - TRBV4-3 CASSQVADSYEQYF TGCGCCAGCAGCCAAGTAGCGGACTCCTACGAGCAGTACTTC
TRBJ1-1 - - TRBV4-1 CASSQGTGSKNTEAFF TGCGCCAGCAGCCAAGGAACCGGGTCCAAAAACACTGAAGCTTTCTTT
TRBJ1-5 - TRBD1 TRBV29-1 CSVGTGGQPQHF TGCAGCGTTGGGACAGGGGGTCAGCCCCAGCATTTT
TRBJ2-7 - - TRBV6-5 CASSSGPSYEQYF TGTGCCAGCAGCTCAGGGCCCTCCTACGAGCAGTACTTC
TRBJ1-6 - TRBD1 TRBV5-1 CASSPSTGMDSPLHF TGCGCCAGCAGCCCGTCGACAGGGATGGATTCACCCCTCCACTTT
TRBJ1-1 few - TRBV5-1 CASSRAGLMNTEAFF TGCGCCAGCAGCAGAGCGGGGCTCATGAACACTGAAGCTTTCTTT
TRBJ1-5 once TRBD1 TRBV30 CAWSKQGAQPQHF TGTGCCTGGAGTAAACAGGGGGCACAGCCCCAGCATTTT
TRBJ1-2 - TRBD1 TRBV19 CASSIMAQGAVGYTF TGTGCCAGTAGTATAATGGCACAGGGGGCGGTTGGCTACACCTTC
TRBJ2-7 - TRBD2 TRBV7-2 CASSPPLRGAFSEQYF TGTGCCAGCAGCCCGCCTCTGCGGGGGGCCTTTAGCGAGCAGTACTTC
TRBJ2-6 - - TRBV6-6 CASTLSGANVLTF TGTGCCAGCACCCTATCTGGGGCCAACGTCCTGACTTTC
TRBJ1-5 once TRBD1 TRBV10-2 CASSDHEGGSGQPQHF TGCGCCAGCAGTGATCACGAAGGGGGCTCGGGTCAGCCCCAGCATTTT
TRBJ1-1 - - TRBV19 CASSINAGQNTEAFF TGTGCCAGTAGTATAAACGCAGGGCAGAACACTGAAGCTTTCTTT
TRBJ1-2 - - TRBV5-1 CASSLVGGNYGYTF TGCGCCAGCAGCTTGGTAGGGGGAAACTATGGCTACACCTTC
TRBJ1-4 - TRBD1 TRBV7-9 CASSPGQDLANEKLFF TGTGCCAGCAGCCCCGGACAGGATCTGGCTAATGAAAAACTGTTTTTT
TRBJ2-5 - TRBD1 TRBV7-9 CASSFGFGQGLGETQYF TGTGCCAGCAGCTTCGGGTTCGGACAGGGTTTGGGGGAGACCCAGTACTTC
TRBJ1-1 - - TRBV29-1 CSVENRGLMNTEAFF TGCAGCGTTGAAAACCGGGGACTGATGAACACTGAAGCTTTCTTT
TRBJ2-7 - TRBD2 TRBV7-2 CASSSRGTSEGYEQYF TGTGCCAGCAGCTCAAGAGGGACTAGCGAGGGATACGAGCAGTACTTC
TRBJ1-2 - - TRBV6-1 CASRPTAQSYGYTF TGTGCCAGCAGGCCTACAGCTCAGTCCTATGGCTACACCTTC
TRBJ1-2 - - TRBV5-4 CASSLAQAPVYGYTF TGTGCCAGCAGCTTGGCCCAGGCCCCCGTCTATGGCTACACCTTC
TRBJ1-4 - TRBD1 TRBV7-9 CASSLVAGGSEKLFF TGTGCCAGCAGCTTAGTGGCAGGGGGTAGTGAAAAACTGTTTTTT
TRBJ1-6 - - TRBV19 CASMRQTNSPLHF TGTGCCAGTATGAGGCAGACGAATTCACCCCTCCACTTT
TRBJ1-4 - - TRBV14 CASSQGYAEDEKLFF TGTGCCAGCAGCCAAGGTTACGCGGAGGATGAAAAACTGTTTTTT
TRBJ2-5 - - TRBV5-1 CASSSRGQETQYF TGCGCCAGCAGTTCACGGGGCCAAGAGACCCAGTACTTC
TRBJ1-3 - - TRBV30 CAWERNSGNTIYF TGTGCCTGGGAGAGGAACTCTGGAAACACCATATATTTT
TRBJ2-3 once TRBD2 TRBV30 CAWSVPPLAPTQYF TGTGCCTGGAGTGTACCCCCACTAGCGCCTACGCAGTATTTT
TRBJ2-7 - - TRBV21-1 CASSKSSSSGEQYF TGTGCCAGCAGCAAAAGCTCTAGCTCTGGCGAGCAGTACTTC
TRBJ1-4 - - TRBV12-5 CASGLTATNEKLFF TGTGCTAGTGGTTTGACAGCAACTAATGAAAAACTGTTTTTT
TRBJ2-1 - - TRBV19 CASTAYNEQFF TGTGCCAGTACTGCCTACAATGAGCAGTTCTTC
TRBJ2-7 - - TRBV5-5 CASSLSGGSYEQYF TGTGCCAGCAGCTTGAGTGGCGGGTCCTACGAGCAGTACTTC
TRBJ1-2 - TRBD1 TRBV5-6 CASRPQGENGYTF TGTGCCAGCAGACCTCAGGGGGAGAATGGCTACACCTTC
TRBJ2-1 - - TRBV4-3 CASSQDSPGGDEQFF TGCGCCAGCAGCCAAGATTCGCCAGGAGGCGATGAGCAGTTCTTC
TRBJ1-1 - - TRBV5-6 CASSPLWTDMNTEAFF TGTGCCAGCAGCCCGCTTTGGACAGACATGAACACTGAAGCTTTCTTT
TRBJ2-1 - TRBD2 TRBV29-1 CSVEGTSGPTYNEQFF TGCAGCGTTGAAGGGACTAGCGGGCCGACCTACAATGAGCAGTTCTTC
TRBJ1-6 - TRBD1 TRBV27 CASSPTGQGGYNSPLHF TGTGCCAGCAGTCCAACAGGACAGGGGGGGTATAATTCACCCCTCCACTTT
TRBJ1-1 - - TRBV18 CASSLNAEANTEAFF TGTGCCAGCTCACTTAACGCAGAGGCGAACACTGAAGCTTTCTTT
TRBJ2-6 - - TRBV7-2 CASSLGRAGANVLTF TGTGCCAGCAGCTTAGGCAGGGCTGGGGCCAACGTCCTGACTTTC
TRBJ2-2 once TRBD1 TRBV19 CASTLDRAVTGELFF TGTGCCAGTACCCTCGACAGGGCGGTCACCGGGGAGCTGTTTTTT
TRBJ2-2 - - TRBV30 CAWSTYTGLLGDTGELFF TGTGCCTGGAGCACCTACACAGGGCTGCTCGGTGACACCGGGGAGCTGTTTTTT
TRBJ2-7 - TRBD1 TRBV11-3 CASSYRDRGYEQYF TGTGCCAGCAGCTACCGGGACAGGGGATACGAGCAGTACTTC
TRBJ1-2 - TRBD1 TRBV25-1 CASSGGTGYGYTF TGTGCCAGCAGTGGAGGGACAGGATATGGCTACACCTTC
TRBJ1-6 - - TRBV7-2 CASSLAIGRLGSSPLHF TGTGCCAGCAGCTTAGCAATCGGCCGACTGGGTAGTTCACCCCTCCACTTT
TRBJ1-2 - TRBD1 TRBV7-2 CATGGAGGFNYGYTF TGTGCCACCGGGGGGGCAGGGGGATTTAACTATGGCTACACCTTC
TRBJ1-2 - TRBD1 TRBV7-2 CASSAGTGSYGYTF TGTGCCAGCAGCGCCGGGACAGGGAGTTATGGCTACACCTTC
TRBJ1-1 - TRBD1 TRBV5-4 CASSLDRGDTEAFF TGTGCCAGCAGCTTGGACAGGGGGGACACTGAAGCTTTCTTT
TRBJ2-1 - - TRBV7-5 CARSLVLRASYNEQFF TGTGCCAGAAGCTTAGTCCTCAGGGCGTCCTACAATGAGCAGTTCTTC
TRBJ2-3 - - TRBV4-3 CASSQDLSSRGTDTQYF TGCGCCAGCAGCCAAGATCTTTCGTCCCGGGGCACAGATACGCAGTATTTT
TRBJ1-2 - TRBD1 TRBV30 CAWGTPGTGRRYGYTF TGTGCCTGGGGCACTCCAGGGACAGGGAGGAGGTATGGCTACACCTTC
TRBJ1-4 - TRBD1 TRBV10-2 CASRETGLTNEKLFF TGCGCCAGCAGGGAGACAGGGTTAACTAATGAAAAACTGTTTTTT
TRBJ1-1 few - TRBV7-9 CASSLGQMNTEAFF TGTGCCAGCAGCTTAGGTCAGATGAACACTGAAGCTTTCTTT
TRBJ1-4 - - TRBV30 CAWSVGGSNEKLFF TGTGCCTGGAGTGTGGGGGGTTCCAATGAAAAACTGTTTTTT
TRBJ2-7 few - TRBV6-6 CASSDQGALLYEQYF TGTGCCAGCAGTGACCAAGGGGCCCTACTCTACGAGCAGTACTTC
TRBJ2-7 - - TRBV7-2 CASSANGASYHEQYF TGTGCCAGCAGCGCAAACGGTGCTAGTTACCACGAGCAGTACTTC
TRBJ2-2 - - TRBV4-3 CASSQEPTAGELFF TGCGCCAGCAGCCAAGAACCTACGGCCGGGGAGCTGTTTTTT
TRBJ1-2 - - TRBV7-2 CASSLARGGYGYTF TGTGCCAGCAGCTTAGCCAGGGGCGGCTATGGCTACACCTTC
TRBJ1-3 few - TRBV5-1 CASSLGMTAGNTIYF TGCGCCAGCAGCTTGGGTATGACAGCTGGAAACACCATATATTTT
TRBJ2-3 once TRBD2 TRBV7-9 CASSFTSGGTDTQYF TGTGCCAGCAGCTTTACTAGCGGGGGTACAGATACGCAGTATTTT
TRBJ1-1 - - TRBV4-3 CASSQEAALGYTEAFF TGCGCCAGCAGCCAAGAAGCCGCACTCGGGTACACTGAAGCTTTCTTT